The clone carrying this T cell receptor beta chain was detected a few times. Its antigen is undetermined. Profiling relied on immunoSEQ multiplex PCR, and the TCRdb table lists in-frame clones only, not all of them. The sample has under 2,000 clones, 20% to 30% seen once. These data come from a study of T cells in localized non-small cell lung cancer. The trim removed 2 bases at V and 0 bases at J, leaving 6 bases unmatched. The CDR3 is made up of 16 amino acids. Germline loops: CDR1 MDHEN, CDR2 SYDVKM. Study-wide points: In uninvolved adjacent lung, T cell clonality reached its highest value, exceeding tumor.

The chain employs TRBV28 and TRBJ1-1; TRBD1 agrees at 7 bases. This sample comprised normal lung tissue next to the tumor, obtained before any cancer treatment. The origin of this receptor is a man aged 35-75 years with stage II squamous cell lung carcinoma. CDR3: CASSLNTGAMNTEAFF. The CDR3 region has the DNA TGTGCCAGCAGTTTAAATACAGGGGCCATGAACACTGAAGCTTTCTTT.